This T cell receptor (beta chain) was identified in a study of blood T cells in healthy people across ages. Trimming stripped 5 bases from V and 7 bases from J, with 18 bases between. Germline assignment: CDR1 SGHTA and CDR2 FQGNSA. The CDR3 has 15 residues. It was with a sample-barcoded 5' primer and a J-beta primer mix that a second PCR of roughly 7 to 12 cycles was run. TCRdb called the 5' RACE reads again in MiXCR, with one record for every CDR3 protein. The profile shows 850,000 to 1,000,000 distinct CDR3 sequences, approximately 50% of them singletons. Whole-study findings and limits: It was the long-lived donors that had more naive CD4+ cells and higher diversity than aged donors.

Notes on this clonotype: Its matching antigen is unknown.

Source material: blood. The TCR was taken from a woman in her fifties or sixties in good health. The chain has TRBV7-2 and TRBJ2-1; D is possibly TRBD2 (7 bases). The CDR3 nucleotides are TGTGCCAGCAGCCCGGGGGGCCGGCAGGGGAATGAGCAGTTCTTC. Translating gives CASSPGGRQGNEQFF. The variable domain in full, with the rest retrieved from reference TRBV7-2 and TRBJ2-1, is GAGVSQSPSNKVTEKGKDVELRCDPISGHTALYWYRQSLGQGLEFLIYFQGNSAPDKSGLPSDRFSAERTGGSVSTLTIQRTQQEDSAVYLCASSPGGRQGNEQFFGPGTRLTVL.